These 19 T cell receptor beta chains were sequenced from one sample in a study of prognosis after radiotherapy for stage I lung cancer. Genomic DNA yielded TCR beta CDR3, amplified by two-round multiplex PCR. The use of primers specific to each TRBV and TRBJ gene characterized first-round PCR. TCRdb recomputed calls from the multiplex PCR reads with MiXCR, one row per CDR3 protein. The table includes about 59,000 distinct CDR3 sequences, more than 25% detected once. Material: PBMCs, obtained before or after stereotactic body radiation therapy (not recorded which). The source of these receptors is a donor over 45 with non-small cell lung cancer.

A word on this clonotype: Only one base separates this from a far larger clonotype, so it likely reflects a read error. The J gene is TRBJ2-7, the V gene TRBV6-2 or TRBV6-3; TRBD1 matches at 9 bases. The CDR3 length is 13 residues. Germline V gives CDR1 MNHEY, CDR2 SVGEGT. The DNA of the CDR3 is TGTGCCAGCAGAAGGGGACAGGGCTACGGGCAGTACTTC. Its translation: CASRRGQGYGQYF.

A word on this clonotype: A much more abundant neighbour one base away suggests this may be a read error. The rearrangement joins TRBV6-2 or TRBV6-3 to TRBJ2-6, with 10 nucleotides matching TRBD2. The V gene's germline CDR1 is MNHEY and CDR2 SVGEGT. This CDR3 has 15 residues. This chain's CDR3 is CASSYSSGGANVPTF. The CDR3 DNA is TGTGCCAGCAGTTACTCGAGCGGGGGGGCCAACGTCCCGACTTTC.

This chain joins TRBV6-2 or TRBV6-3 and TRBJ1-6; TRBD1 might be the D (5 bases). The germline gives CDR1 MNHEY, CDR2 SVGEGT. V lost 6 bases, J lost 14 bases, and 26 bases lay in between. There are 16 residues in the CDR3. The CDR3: CASRYGGGREARSLHF. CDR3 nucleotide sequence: TGTGCCAGCAGGTACGGCGGGGGACGTGAGGCCAGATCCCTCCACTTT.

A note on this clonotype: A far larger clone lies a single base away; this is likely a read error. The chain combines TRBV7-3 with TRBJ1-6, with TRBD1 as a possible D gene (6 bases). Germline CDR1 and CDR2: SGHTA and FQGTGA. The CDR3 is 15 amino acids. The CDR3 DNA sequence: TGTGTCACCAGCAGAGATTATAGGGGGAGTTCACCCCTCCACTTT. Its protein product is CVTSRDYRGSSPLHF. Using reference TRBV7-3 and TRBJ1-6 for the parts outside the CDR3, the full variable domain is GAGVSQTPSNKVTEKGKYVELRCDPISGHTALYWYRQSLGQGPEFLIYFQGTGAADDSGLPNDRFFAVRPEGSVSTLKIQRTERGDSAVYLCVTSRDYRGSSPLHFGNGTRLTVT.

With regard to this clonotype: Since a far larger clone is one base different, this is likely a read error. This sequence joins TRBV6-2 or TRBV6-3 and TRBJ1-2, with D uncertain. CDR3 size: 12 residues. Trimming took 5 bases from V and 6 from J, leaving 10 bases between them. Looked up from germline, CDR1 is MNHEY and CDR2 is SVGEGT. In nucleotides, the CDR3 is TGTGCCAGCAGTGAAGTGTGGGATGGCTACACCTTC. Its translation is CASSEVWDGYTF.

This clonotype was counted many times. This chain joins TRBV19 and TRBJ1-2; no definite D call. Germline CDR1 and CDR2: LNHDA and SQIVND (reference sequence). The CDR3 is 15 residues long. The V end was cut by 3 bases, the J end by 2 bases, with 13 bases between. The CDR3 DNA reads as TGTGCCAGTAGTATGCCGGGAGGTGCGAACTATGGCTACACCTTC. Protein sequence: CASSMPGGANYGYTF.

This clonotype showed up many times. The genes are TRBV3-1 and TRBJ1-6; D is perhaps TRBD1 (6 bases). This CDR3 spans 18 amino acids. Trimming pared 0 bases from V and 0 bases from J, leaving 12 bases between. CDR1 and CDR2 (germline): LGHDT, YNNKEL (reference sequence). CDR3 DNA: TGTGCCAGCAGCCAAGATCGGGTAGGGGGCTCCTATAATTCACCCCTCCACTTT. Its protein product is CASSQDRVGGSYNSPLHF.

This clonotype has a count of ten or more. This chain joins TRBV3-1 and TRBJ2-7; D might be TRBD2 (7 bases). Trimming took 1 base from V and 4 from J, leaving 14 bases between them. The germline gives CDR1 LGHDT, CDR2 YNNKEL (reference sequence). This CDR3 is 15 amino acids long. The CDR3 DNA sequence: TGTGCCAGCAGCCAAGTAGGGGGGGCCAATTACGAGCAGTACTTC. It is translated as CASSQVGGANYEQYF.

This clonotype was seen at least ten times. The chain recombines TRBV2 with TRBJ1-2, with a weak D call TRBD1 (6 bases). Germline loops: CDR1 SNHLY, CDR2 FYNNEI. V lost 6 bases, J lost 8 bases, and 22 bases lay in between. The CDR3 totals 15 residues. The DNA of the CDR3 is TGTGCCAGCAGCCCTGACGCAGGGGTCCAAGGAGGCTACACCTTC. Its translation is CASSPDAGVQGGYTF.

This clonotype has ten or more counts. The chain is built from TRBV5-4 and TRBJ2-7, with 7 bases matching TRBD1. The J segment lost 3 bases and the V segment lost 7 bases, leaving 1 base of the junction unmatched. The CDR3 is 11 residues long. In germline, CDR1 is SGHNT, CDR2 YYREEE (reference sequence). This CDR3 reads CASGDSYEQYF. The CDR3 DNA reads TGTGCCAGCGGGGACAGCTACGAGCAGTACTTC.

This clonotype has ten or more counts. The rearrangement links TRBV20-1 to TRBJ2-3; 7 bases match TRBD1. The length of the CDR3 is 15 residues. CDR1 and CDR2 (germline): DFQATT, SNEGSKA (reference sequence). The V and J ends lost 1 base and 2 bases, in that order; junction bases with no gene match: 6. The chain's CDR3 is CSARGDRVNTDTQYF. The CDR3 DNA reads TGCAGTGCTAGAGGAGACAGGGTAAACACAGATACGCAGTATTTT.

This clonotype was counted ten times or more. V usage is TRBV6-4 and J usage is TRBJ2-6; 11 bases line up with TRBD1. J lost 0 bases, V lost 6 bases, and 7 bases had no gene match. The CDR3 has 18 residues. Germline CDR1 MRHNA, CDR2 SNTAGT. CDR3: CASSIYGTGGSGANVLTF. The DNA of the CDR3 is TGTGCCAGCAGCATATACGGGACAGGGGGCTCTGGGGCCAACGTCCTGACTTTC.

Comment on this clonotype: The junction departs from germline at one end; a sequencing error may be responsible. DNA of the CDR3: TGTGCCAGCAGTCGGGGGGAGAGCGGGTCCTACGAGCAGAACTTC. Translating it yields CASSRGESGSYEQNF. V gene TRBV12-3 or TRBV12-4 combines with J gene TRBJ2-7; 7 bases are shared with TRBD2. This CDR3 is built from 15 residues.

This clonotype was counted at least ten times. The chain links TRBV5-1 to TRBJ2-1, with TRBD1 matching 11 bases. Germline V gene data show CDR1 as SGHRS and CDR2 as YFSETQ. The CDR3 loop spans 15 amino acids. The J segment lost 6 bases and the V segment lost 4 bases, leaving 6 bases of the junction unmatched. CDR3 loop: CASSGKGTGGNEQFF. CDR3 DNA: TGCGCCAGCAGCGGAAAAGGGACAGGGGGCAATGAGCAGTTCTTC.

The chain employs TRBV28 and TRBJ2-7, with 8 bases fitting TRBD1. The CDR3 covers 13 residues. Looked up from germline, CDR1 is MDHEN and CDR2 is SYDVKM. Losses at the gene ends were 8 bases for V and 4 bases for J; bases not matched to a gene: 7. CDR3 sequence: CASPPGGGYEQYF. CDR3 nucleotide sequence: TGTGCCAGCCCCCCAGGGGGCGGTTACGAGCAGTACTTC.

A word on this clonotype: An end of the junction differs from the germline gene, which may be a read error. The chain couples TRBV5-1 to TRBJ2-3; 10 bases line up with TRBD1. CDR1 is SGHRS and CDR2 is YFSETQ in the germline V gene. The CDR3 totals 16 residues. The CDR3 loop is CARSIRDRGLTDTQYF. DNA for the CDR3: TGCGCCAGGAGCATCCGGGACAGGGGTCTCACAGACACGCAGTATTTT.

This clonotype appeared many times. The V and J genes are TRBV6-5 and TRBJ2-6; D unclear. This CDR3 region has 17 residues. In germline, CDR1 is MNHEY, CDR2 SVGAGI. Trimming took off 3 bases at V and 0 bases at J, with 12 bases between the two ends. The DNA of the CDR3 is TGTGCCAGCAGTTATAAGGGCGGCACCTCTGGGGCCAACGTCCTGACTTTC. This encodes CASSYKGGTSGANVLTF.

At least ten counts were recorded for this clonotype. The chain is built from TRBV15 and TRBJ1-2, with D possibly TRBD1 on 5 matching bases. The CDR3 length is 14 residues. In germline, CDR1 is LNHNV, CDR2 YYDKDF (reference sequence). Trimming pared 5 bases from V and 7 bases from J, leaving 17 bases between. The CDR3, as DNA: TGTGCCACCAGCCTCCAATACCGGGACGCTGGCTACACCTTC. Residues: CATSLQYRDAGYTF.

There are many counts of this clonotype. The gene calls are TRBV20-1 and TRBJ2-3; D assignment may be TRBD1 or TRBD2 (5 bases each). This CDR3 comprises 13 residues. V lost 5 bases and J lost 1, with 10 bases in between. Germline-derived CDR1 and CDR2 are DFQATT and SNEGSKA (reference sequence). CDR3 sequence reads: CSASPGRTDTQYF. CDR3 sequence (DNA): TGCAGTGCTTCCCCGGGACGCACAGATACGCAGTATTTT.